Listed below are T cell receptor beta chains from one sample, sequenced in a study of T-cell memory formation after mild COVID-19. In TCRdb, the 5' RACE reads were re-called with MiXCR into one record per CDR3 protein. There are just under 550,000 distinct CDR3 sequences in the sample; about a fifth occur only once, and around 13% lies in the top ten. Material: PBMCs or a T cell subset sorted from them (not recorded which). These receptor sequences come from an adult woman who had mild COVID-19 (a few samples of this study predate the infection). Cell type and time point are not known. Each CDR3 is given with its conserved first and last residue. Fields, in order: V gene, clone size, J gene, D gene, CDR3 protein, CDR3 DNA. A D gene is named only where the DNA matches it firmly. Clone size is shown for a subset of rows, as once, few, many or a class of expanded clone.

>TRBV7-3|-|TRBJ1-2|TRBD1
CASSKTGEANYGYTF
TGTGCCAGCAGCAAAACAGGGGAGGCAAACTATGGCTACACCTTC
>TRBV7-3|-|TRBJ2-1|TRBD2
CASSLQAGLAGGPSRGNEQFF
TGTGCCAGCAGCCTTCAGGCAGGACTAGCGGGAGGGCCCTCTAGGGGGAATGAGCAGTTCTTC
>TRBV5-1|-|TRBJ2-7|-
CASSLGGHFEQYF
TGCGCCAGCAGCTTGGGGGGACACTTCGAGCAGTACTTC
>TRBV12-3/TRBV12-4|few|TRBJ1-1|-
CASSSPFSLDSNMNTEAFF
TGTGCCAGCAGTTCTCCCTTTTCCTTGGACAGCAACATGAACACTGAAGCTTTCTTT
>TRBV12-3/TRBV12-4|-|TRBJ1-2|-
CASMRGGGYTF
TGTGCCAGCATGAGGGGTGGTGGCTACACCTTC
>TRBV5-1|-|TRBJ2-1|TRBD1
CASSSDGQGAWNEQFF
TGCGCCAGCAGCTCAGACGGACAGGGGGCATGGAATGAGCAGTTCTTC
>TRBV7-2|few|TRBJ1-5|-
CASSLGVGILEPQHF
TGTGCCAGCAGCTTAGGTGTGGGGATTTTAGAGCCCCAGCATTTT
>TRBV20-1|few|TRBJ1-2|-
CSARVVGQNYGYTF
TGCAGTGCTAGAGTGGTAGGGCAGAACTATGGCTACACCTTC
>TRBV18|few|TRBJ1-1|-
CASSPPTAMEAFF
TGTGCCAGCTCACCACCGACAGCCATGGAAGCTTTCTTT
>TRBV20-1|few|TRBJ2-5|TRBD2
CSATLAGGLGETQYF
TGCAGTGCTACATTAGCGGGGGGGCTCGGAGAGACCCAGTACTTC
>TRBV6-6|few|TRBJ2-1|TRBD1
CASSYYDRVAQFF
TGTGCCAGCAGTTACTACGACAGGGTGGCGCAGTTCTTC
>TRBV5-5|-|TRBJ1-5|-
CASTQGYSNQPQHF
TGTGCCAGCACCCAGGGATATAGCAATCAGCCCCAGCATTTT
>TRBV30|-|TRBJ2-7|-
CAWSVGGGSYEQYF
TGTGCCTGGAGTGTAGGGGGGGGCTCCTACGAGCAGTACTTC
>TRBV20-1|-|TRBJ2-7|TRBD2
CSARGGGGLAGATYEQYF
TGCAGTGCTAGAGGAGGGGGAGGATTAGCGGGAGCCACCTACGAGCAGTACTTC
>TRBV12-3/TRBV12-4|many|TRBJ2-7|TRBD1
CASSLRDRGPYEQYF
TGTGCCAGCAGTTTAAGGGACAGGGGCCCCTACGAGCAGTACTTC
>TRBV19|few|TRBJ2-2|-
CASSMKRPGTGELFF
TGTGCCAGTAGTATGAAGCGGCCGGGAACCGGGGAGCTGTTTTTT
>TRBV6-5|-|TRBJ2-1|TRBD2
CASSYGRGRFF
TGTGCCAGCAGTTACGGTCGCGGGAGGTTCTTC
>TRBV7-9|few|TRBJ2-3|TRBD2
CASSWGLAGTTDTQYF
TGTGCCAGCAGCTGGGGACTAGCGGGCACCACAGATACGCAGTATTTT
>TRBV24-1|-|TRBJ2-7|-
CATSDPTGNEQYF
TGTGCCACCAGTGACCCCACAGGGAACGAGCAGTACTTC
>TRBV7-9|-|TRBJ2-7|-
CASSRQAMGRYEQYF
TGTGCCAGCAGCCGACAGGCAATGGGACGTTACGAGCAGTACTTC
>TRBV18|-|TRBJ2-7|-
CASSPPGGGDEQYF
TGTGCCAGCTCACCACCGGGGGGTGGCGACGAGCAGTACTTC
>TRBV15|few|TRBJ1-5|-
CATSRDRFQPQHF
TGTGCCACCAGCAGAGATCGGTTCCAGCCCCAGCATTTT
>TRBV6-5|-|TRBJ2-3|TRBD2
CASTRLAESTDTQYF
TGTGCCAGCACCCGACTAGCGGAGAGCACAGATACGCAGTATTTT
>TRBV7-3|-|TRBJ2-1|-
CASSLEAISSYNEQFF
TGTGCCAGCAGCTTAGAGGCTATTAGCTCCTACAATGAGCAGTTCTTC
>TRBV2|-|TRBJ1-5|-
CASRGAPNQPQHF
TGTGCCAGCAGGGGGGCCCCCAATCAGCCCCAGCATTTT
>TRBV7-2|few|TRBJ2-3|-
CASSLTGPRTDTQYF
TGTGCCAGCAGTTTAACCGGGCCACGCACAGATACGCAGTATTTT
>TRBV15|many|TRBJ2-7|-
CATSRTSGYEQYF
TGTGCCACCAGCAGGACTAGTGGGTACGAGCAGTACTTC
>TRBV6-1|-|TRBJ2-7|-
CASSETGSPYEQYF
TGTGCCAGCAGTGAAACAGGGTCTCCCTACGAGCAGTACTTC
>TRBV29-1|many|TRBJ2-1|-
CSLSRGYNNEQFF
TGCAGCTTGAGCAGGGGCTATAATAATGAGCAGTTCTTC
>TRBV12-3/TRBV12-4|-|TRBJ2-2|-
CASSPGFGAGELFF
-
>TRBV11-2|-|TRBJ1-6|-
CASTEAGASPLHF
TGTGCCAGCACAGAGGCCGGCGCTTCACCCCTCCACTTT
>TRBV5-1|once|TRBJ2-7|-
CASSPFEGGLTEQYF
TGCGCCAGCAGCCCATTTGAGGGGGGTCTTACGGAGCAGTACTTC
>TRBV6-6|-|TRBJ1-2|-
CASRTLGGYGYTF
TGTGCCAGCAGAACATTAGGAGGGTATGGCTACACCTTC
>TRBV6-5|-|TRBJ1-2|TRBD1
CASRPSDRVNYGYTF
TGTGCCAGCAGGCCTTCTGACAGGGTGAACTATGGCTACACCTTC
>TRBV4-1|few|TRBJ2-7|-
CASSGGFEQYF
TGCGCCAGCAGCGGAGGGTTTGAGCAGTACTTC
>TRBV4-2|-|TRBJ2-7|TRBD2
CASSQEGLAGIHEQYF
TGTGCCAGCAGCCAAGAGGGGCTAGCGGGAATCCACGAGCAGTACTTC
>TRBV10-3|few|TRBJ2-3|-
CAISEPGETDTQYF
TGTGCCATCAGTGAGCCAGGGGAAACAGATACGCAGTATTTT
>TRBV12-3/TRBV12-4|few|TRBJ2-3|TRBD2
CASSSRLANTDTQYF
TGTGCCAGCAGTTCACGACTAGCGAACACAGATACGCAGTATTTT
>TRBV2|few|TRBJ1-1|TRBD1
CASSLTGVLPEAFF
TGTGCCAGCAGTCTCACAGGGGTGCTCCCTGAAGCTTTCTTT
>TRBV29-1|-|TRBJ2-7|TRBD1
CSVEARDRLTYEQYF
TGCAGCGTTGAAGCCCGGGACAGGCTGACCTACGAGCAGTACTTC
>TRBV6-5|few|TRBJ1-5|-
CASSPGRVGQPQHF
TGTGCCAGCAGTCCCGGGAGGGTAGGACAGCCCCAGCATTTT
>TRBV9|few|TRBJ1-6|-
CASSVDGGVNSPLHF
TGTGCCAGCAGCGTAGATGGGGGTGTCAATTCACCCCTCCACTTT
>TRBV20-1|few|TRBJ2-3|-
CSARLVGVTDTQYF
TGCAGTGCTAGATTAGTGGGAGTCACAGATACGCAGTATTTT
>TRBV7-6|-|TRBJ2-1|-
CASSRHNEQFF
TGTGCCAGCAGCCGCCACAATGAGCAGTTCTTC
>TRBV19|few|TRBJ1-5|-
CASTPRYFNQPQHF
TGTGCCAGTACCCCCAGGTATTTCAATCAGCCCCAGCATTTT
>TRBV27|many|TRBJ2-5|-
CASSSLDRQETQYF
TGTGCCAGCAGTTCCCTCGACCGACAAGAGACCCAGTACTTC
>TRBV25-1|few|TRBJ1-6|-
CASSDNNSPLHF
TGTGCCAGCAGTGATAATAATTCACCCCTCCACTTT
>TRBV5-1|once|TRBJ2-7|TRBD1
CASSRDRDLYEQYF
TGCGCCAGCAGCCGGGACAGGGATTTGTACGAGCAGTACTTC